This T cell receptor beta chain is drawn from a study of cytomegalovirus exposure and HLA in healthy donors. Study-level points and caveats: TRBV6-2, TRBV6-3 and some other V segments were excluded as indistinguishable.

The germline CDR1 and CDR2 sequences are MNHNY and SVGAGI (reference sequence). V was clipped by 2 bases and J by 11 bases; unmatched bases: 3. The CDR3 runs 12 residues. PCR employed 60 Vbeta and 13 Jbeta primers. The table came from immunoSEQ multiplex PCR; TCRdb's copy has only in-frame clones and leaves some out. This sample yields some 150,000 clones, of which about 74% are seen a single time; 4% belongs to the top ten. As to this clone: Antigen unknown.

The chain has TRBV6-6 and TRBJ2-7; TRBD1 matches 10 bases. The specimen sequenced was PBMCs. The clonotype was recovered from a woman between 35 and 50 years old in good health and CMV-seronegative. CDR3 protein: CASSYPGTGEYF. The CDR3 bases are TGTGCCAGCAGTTACCCCGGGACAGGGGAGTACTTC.